The rows below give T cell receptor beta chains drawn from one sample of a study of identical twins. Via MiXCR, TCRdb re-called the 5' RACE reads, giving one row per CDR3 protein. The profile shows 250,000 to 300,000 distinct CDR3 sequences, around 8.3% of them singletons. This sample was shared with a second study, whose subject was yellow fever vaccine responses in identical twins.

What was sequenced was CD8+ T cells sorted from blood. These receptors came from a woman between 18 and 29 years old in good health. The CDR3 runs from the conserved cysteine through the conserved F or W. Each record gives: V gene, J gene, CDR3 protein.

TRBV10-3,TRBJ1-1,CAIGEGQGGGTEAFF
TRBV7-9,TRBJ1-5,CASSPVGNQPQHF
TRBV29-1,TRBJ2-7,CSVESLAYEQYF
TRBV20-1,TRBJ2-7,CSAKSGGVYEQYF
TRBV10-3,TRBJ1-1,CAISGTGTEAFF
TRBV7-9,TRBJ2-7,CASSYTGPLYEQYF
TRBV6-1,TRBJ1-1,CASTRGGNTEAFF
TRBV29-1,TRBJ2-5,CSVEWTGKETQYF
TRBV9,TRBJ2-1,CASSVEVGRAGNEQFF
TRBV6-5,TRBJ2-2,CASSYSGGTGELFF
TRBV6-2/TRBV6-3,TRBJ2-1,CASSYGGGPFNEQFF
TRBV7-2,TRBJ2-5,CASSLRSGGRETQYF
TRBV4-3,TRBJ2-1,CASSQVGQTDEQFF
TRBV12-3/TRBV12-4,TRBJ2-7,CASSSILYYEQYF
TRBV4-2,TRBJ2-7,CASSQALLSYEQYF
TRBV6-2/TRBV6-3,TRBJ1-1,CASSYVAAEMNTEAFF
TRBV15,TRBJ2-3,CATSREDRDTDTQYF
TRBV10-3,TRBJ2-1,CARRTGWPLF
TRBV29-1,TRBJ2-6,CSVTFRESGANVLTF
TRBV30,TRBJ2-2,CAWSAGTGTTGELFF
TRBV6-2/TRBV6-3,TRBJ2-7,CASSYFGGTSYEQYF
TRBV19,TRBJ1-1,CASSIPDLNTEAFF
TRBV21-1,TRBJ1-6,CASTLGTGGCLTSPLHF
TRBV20-1,TRBJ2-7,CSAHAEGTSSYEQYF
TRBV4-2,TRBJ2-2,CASSQDTMGTGELFF
TRBV6-5,TRBJ2-3,CASSYSNLAGPSTDTQYF
TRBV5-8,TRBJ2-7,CASSFGTGISTYEQYF
TRBV20-1,TRBJ2-7,CSARTTLSYEQYF
TRBV29-1,TRBJ2-7,CSVEDSGVGGEYF
TRBV28,TRBJ2-3,CASSDSRTSTDTQYF
TRBV13,TRBJ2-7,CASSLGPQDEQYF
TRBV5-6,TRBJ2-3,CASSWLAESTDTQYF
TRBV4-3,TRBJ2-7,CASSQEGLAGKYEQYF
TRBV28,TRBJ2-5,CASKIPGPQETQYF
TRBV6-4,TRBJ2-1,CASSDSTSGSNEQFF
TRBV29-1,TRBJ2-7,CSVEDPLFGGSGEQYF
TRBV20-1,TRBJ1-1,CSANPEAFF
TRBV10-3,TRBJ2-5,CAISENRVETQYF
TRBV11-2,TRBJ2-5,CASSLEGLTLLGETQYF
TRBV7-9,TRBJ1-4,CASSSPGQSNEKLFF
TRBV27,TRBJ2-7,CASSLQVSYEQYF
TRBV7-9,TRBJ2-5,CASSTGGNVKETQYF
TRBV7-2,TRBJ2-1,CASSLDGGGFYNEQFF
TRBV7-9,TRBJ2-1,CASSHLAGGLNEQFF
TRBV29-1,TRBJ2-7,CSVSDRDYEQYF
TRBV27,TRBJ2-7,CASSPADGYEQYF
TRBV7-9,TRBJ2-5,CASLHTERVGSQETQYF
TRBV2,TRBJ2-4,CASRFDMEGGNIQYF
TRBV5-1,TRBJ2-2,CASSSKTGPLPGGTGELFF
TRBV20-1,TRBJ2-6,CSAREPPRSSGANVLTF
TRBV6-2/TRBV6-3,TRBJ2-3,CASTRLGLGVTDTQYF
TRBV9,TRBJ1-2,CASSVPARGQGTYGYTF
TRBV28,TRBJ1-2,CASRAAGGVRYGYTF
TRBV6-5,TRBJ2-1,CASSSSSNEQFF
TRBV4-1,TRBJ2-1,CASSQGSLTSGSISPYDFYGEQFF